This entry is about one T cell receptor (beta chain). The sample belongs to a study of control samples from healthy donors and cancer patients. Assay: immunoSEQ multiplex PCR; the TCRdb copy retains only in-frame clones and omits some. Among 150,000 to 200,000 clones listed, around nine tenths were seen once. The CDR3 is 17 residues long. In germline, CDR1 is MDHEN, CDR2 SYDVKM. The V gene lost 3 bases and the J gene lost 5 bases, with 20 bases spanning the gap. The sequence came from a man aged 25 to 40 in good health. The sample comprised blood. This chain connects TRBV28 to TRBJ1-5; D gene ambiguous. The CDR3 loop is CASSFVRVGVMDQPQHF. The CDR3 bases are TGTGCCAGCAGTTTTGTTAGGGTTGGAGTTATGGATCAGCCCCAGCATTTT. The whole variable domain, remainder taken from reference TRBV28 and TRBJ1-5, is DVKVTQSSRYLVKRTGEKVFLECVQDMDHENMFWYRQDPGLGLRLIYFSYDVKMKEKGDIPEGYSVSREKKERFSLILESASTNQTSMYLCASSFVRVGVMDQPQHFGDGTRLSIL.